Listed below are T cell receptor beta chains from one sample, sequenced in a study of blood T cell repertoires in COVID-19. Only in-frame clones appear in the TCRdb table, and some are missing; sequencing was by immunoSEQ multiplex PCR. The table shows roughly 300,000 clones, with 85% occurring only once. The sample consisted of peripheral blood. Receptors were obtained from a human donor in a cohort sampled during active COVID-19. CDR3s include the opening cysteine and the closing phenylalanine or tryptophan. D genes are given only for firm matches. Clone size appears in some rows only: once, few, many, or a class for an expanded clone.

TRBV29-1,NA,NA,TRBJ2-5,CSVCSGLIYQETQYF,TGCAGCGTTTGTAGCGGACTGATTTACCAAGAGACCCAGTACTTC
TRBV6-2/TRBV6-3,NA,NA,TRBJ2-7,CASSRFQGSEQYF,TGTGCCAGCAGCCGATTCCAGGGGTCCGAGCAGTACTTC
TRBV2,NA,NA,TRBJ1-6,CARGSSYNSPLHF,TGTGCCAGAGGGAGCTCCTATAATTCACCCCTCCACTTT
TRBV10-1,NA,NA,TRBJ2-7,CAGWSFLRFYEQYF,TGCGCCGGCTGGAGCTTTTTGCGGTTCTACGAGCAGTACTTC
TRBV25-1,NA,NA,TRBJ2-1,CASSVLVADNEQFF,TGTGCCAGCAGTGTCCTAGTGGCAGACAATGAGCAGTTCTTC
TRBV23-1,NA,few,TRBJ2-1,CASSWGAYNEQFF,TGCGCCAGCAGTTGGGGAGCCTACAATGAGCAGTTCTTC
TRBV6-5,NA,NA,TRBJ2-5,CASSSLGGTARETQYF,TGTGCCAGCAGTTCCCTGGGCGGGACTGCACGAGAGACCCAGTACTTC
TRBV21-1,NA,once,TRBJ1-2,CASSGRRTASYGYTF,TGTGCCAGCAGCGGACGGAGGACAGCATCCTATGGCTACACCTTC
TRBV10-3,NA,NA,TRBJ1-1,CAIGGWGEKNTEAFF,TGTGCCATCGGTGGCTGGGGGGAAAAGAACACTGAAGCTTTCTTT
TRBV7-9,TRBD1,once,TRBJ2-7,CASSDKGAGTGENEQYF,TGTGCCAGCAGCGATAAAGGGGCCGGGACAGGGGAGAACGAGCAGTACTTC
TRBV3-1/TRBV3-2,NA,NA,TRBJ2-5,CASSQVWGAFQTQYF,TGTGCCAGCAGCCAAGTCTGGGGCGCTTTCCAGACCCAGTACTTC
TRBV4-1,TRBD1,NA,TRBJ1-5,CASSHPGGSNQPQHF,TGCGCCAGCAGCCACCCAGGGGGTAGCAATCAGCCCCAGCATTTT
TRBV7-2,NA,once,TRBJ1-4,CASSEFWGDEKLFF,TGTGCCAGCAGCGAATTTTGGGGGGATGAAAAACTGTTTTTT
TRBV28,TRBD1,NA,TRBJ2-7,CASSTSNRGEQYF,TGTGCCAGCAGTACCTCCAACAGGGGCGAGCAGTACTTC